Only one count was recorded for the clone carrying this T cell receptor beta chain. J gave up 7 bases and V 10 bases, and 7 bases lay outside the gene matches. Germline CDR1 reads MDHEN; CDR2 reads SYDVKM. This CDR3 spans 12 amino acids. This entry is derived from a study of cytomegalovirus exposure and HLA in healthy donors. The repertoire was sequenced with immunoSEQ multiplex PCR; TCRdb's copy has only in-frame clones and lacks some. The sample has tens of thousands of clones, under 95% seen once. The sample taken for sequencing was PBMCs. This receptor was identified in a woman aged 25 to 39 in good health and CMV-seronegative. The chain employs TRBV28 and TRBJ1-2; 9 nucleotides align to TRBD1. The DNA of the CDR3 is TGTGCCACGAGGACAGGGGCATCTGGCTACACCTTC. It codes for CATRTGASGYTF.